The 7 T cell receptor beta chains reported below all come from one sample, sequenced in a study of blood T cells in healthy people across ages. With a J-beta primer mix and a sample-barcoded 5' primer, a second PCR ran roughly 6 to 11 cycles. TCRdb itself ran the 5' RACE reads through MiXCR, one entry per CDR3 protein. Found here are some 730,000 distinct CDR3 sequences, 22% of them singletons; the top ten hold 22%. Sequencing was carried out using blood. The receptors stem from a man between 65 and 80 years old in good health.

This clonotype was counted a few times. V usage is TRBV6-6 and J usage is TRBJ2-3; D is perhaps TRBD2 (5 bases). CDR1 is MNHNY and CDR2 is SVGAGI in the germline V gene (reference sequence). Trimming left V 6 bases short and J 2 bases short, with 15 bases between. The CDR3 length is 15 residues. In DNA, the CDR3 is TGTGCCAGCAGGACGACCTCGGGGAACACAGATACGCAGTATTTT. Translated, it gives CASRTTSGNTDTQYF.

In its sample, this clonotype was seen a few times. V is TRBV29-1 and J is TRBJ2-1; 9 bases map to TRBD2. Per the germline V gene, CDR1 is SQVTM and CDR2 is ANQGSEA. V shed 5 bases, J shed 9 bases, and the junction held 11 bases outside the gene matches. The CDR3 consists of 14 residues. The CDR3 region is CSVRAGGLVSEQFF. CDR3 DNA: TGCAGCGTTCGCGCGGGAGGGCTAGTGTCTGAGCAGTTCTTC.

V gene TRBV12-3 or TRBV12-4 combines with J gene TRBJ2-7; possibly TRBD1 for D (6 bases). Trimming pared 3 bases from V and 7 bases from J, leaving 13 bases between. This CDR3 has 13 residues. DNA of the CDR3: TGTGCCAGCAGTTTGAACAGGGATGGGGAGCAGTACGTC. Protein product: CASSLNRDGEQYV.

V gene TRBV20-1 combines with J gene TRBJ1-5, with 9 bases matching TRBD1. The V gene end was trimmed by 2 bases and the J gene end by 1 base; junction bases not matched to a gene: 9. The CDR3 spans 17 residues. Germline V lookup: CDR1 DFQATT, CDR2 SNEGSKA (reference sequence). For the CDR3, the DNA is TGCAGTGCTAGACTTCCGGACAGGGGAAACAGCAATCAGCCCCAGCATTTT. This gives the protein CSARLPDRGNSNQPQHF.

The chain has TRBV27 and TRBJ2-1; TRBD2 might be the D (5 bases). This CDR3 is 14 amino acids long. Germline-derived CDR1 and CDR2 are MNHEY and SMNVEV (reference sequence). V lost 4 bases and J lost 2, with 9 bases in between. CDR3 loop: CASSSYGAYNEQFF. The CDR3 DNA reads TGTGCCAGCAGTTCCTACGGGGCCTACAATGAGCAGTTCTTC.

This clonotype was counted ten times or more. This chain links TRBV14 with TRBJ1-2; weak D call: TRBD1 (5 bases). The germline V and J ends were trimmed by 3 bases and 6 bases, with 11 bases remaining between them. The CDR3 contains 13 residues. The germline CDR1 and CDR2 sequences are SGHDN and FVKESK. CDR3 region: CASSHVRGDGYTF. DNA for the CDR3: TGTGCCAGCAGCCACGTAAGGGGCGATGGCTACACCTTC.

This clonotype was observed a handful of times. This chain's CDR3 is CASSFPGQGTDTQYF. For the CDR3, the DNA is TGTGCCAGCAGTTTCCCGGGACAGGGTACAGATACGCAGTATTTT. V and J are TRBV12-3 or TRBV12-4 and TRBJ2-3, with 9 bases fitting TRBD1. With V trimmed by 3 bases and J by 3 bases, 4 bases remained unmatched. This CDR3 region has 15 residues.